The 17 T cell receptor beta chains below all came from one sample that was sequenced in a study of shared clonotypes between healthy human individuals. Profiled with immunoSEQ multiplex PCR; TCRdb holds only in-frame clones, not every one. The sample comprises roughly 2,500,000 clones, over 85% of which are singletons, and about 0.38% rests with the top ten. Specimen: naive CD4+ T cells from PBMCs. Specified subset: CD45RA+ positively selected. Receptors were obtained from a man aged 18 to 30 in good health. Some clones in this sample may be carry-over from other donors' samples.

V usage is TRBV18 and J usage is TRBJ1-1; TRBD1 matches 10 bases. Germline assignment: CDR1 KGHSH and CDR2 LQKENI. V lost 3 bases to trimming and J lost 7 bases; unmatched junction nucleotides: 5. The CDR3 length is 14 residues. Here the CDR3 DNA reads TGTGCCAGCTCACCCCTTGGGACAGGGGATGAAGCTTTCTTT. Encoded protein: CASSPLGTGDEAFF.

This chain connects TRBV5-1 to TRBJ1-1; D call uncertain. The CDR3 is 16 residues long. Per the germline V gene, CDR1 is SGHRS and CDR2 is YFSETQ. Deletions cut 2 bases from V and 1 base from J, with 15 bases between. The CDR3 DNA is TGCGCCAGCAGCTTTTCGAATAGTCTGGGGAACACTGAAGCTTTCTTT. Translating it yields CASSFSNSLGNTEAFF.

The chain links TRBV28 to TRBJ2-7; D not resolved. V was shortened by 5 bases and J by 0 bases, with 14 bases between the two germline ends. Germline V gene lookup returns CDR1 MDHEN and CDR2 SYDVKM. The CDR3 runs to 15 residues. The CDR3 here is CASSLPLGPSYEQYF. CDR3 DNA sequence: TGTGCCAGCAGTCTGCCTCTAGGCCCCTCCTACGAGCAGTACTTC.

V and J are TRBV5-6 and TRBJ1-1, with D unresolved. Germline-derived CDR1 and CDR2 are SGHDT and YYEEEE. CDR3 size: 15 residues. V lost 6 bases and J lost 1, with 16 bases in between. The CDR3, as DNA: TGTGCCAGCAATATTTATCGGAAGCAGAACACTGAAGCTTTCTTT. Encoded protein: CASNIYRKQNTEAFF.

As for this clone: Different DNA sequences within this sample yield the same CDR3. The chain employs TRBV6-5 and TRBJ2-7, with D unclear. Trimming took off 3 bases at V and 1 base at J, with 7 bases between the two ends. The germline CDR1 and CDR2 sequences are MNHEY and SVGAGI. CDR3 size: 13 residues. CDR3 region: CASSYPGSYEQYF. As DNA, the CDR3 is TGTGCCAGCAGTTATCCAGGTTCCTACGAGCAGTACTTC.

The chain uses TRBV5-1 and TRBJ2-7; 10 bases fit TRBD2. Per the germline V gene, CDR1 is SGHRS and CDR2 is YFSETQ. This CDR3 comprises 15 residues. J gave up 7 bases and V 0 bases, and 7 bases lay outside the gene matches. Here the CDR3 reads CASSLEVSGRGEQYF. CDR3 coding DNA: TGCGCCAGCAGCTTGGAAGTAAGCGGGAGGGGGGAGCAGTACTTC.

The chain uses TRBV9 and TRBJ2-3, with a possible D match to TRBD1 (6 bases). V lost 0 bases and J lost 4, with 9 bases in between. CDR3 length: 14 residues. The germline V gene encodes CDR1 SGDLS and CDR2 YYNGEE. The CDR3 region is CASSVDRAPDTQYF. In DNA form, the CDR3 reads TGTGCCAGCAGCGTAGACAGGGCCCCAGATACGCAGTATTTT.

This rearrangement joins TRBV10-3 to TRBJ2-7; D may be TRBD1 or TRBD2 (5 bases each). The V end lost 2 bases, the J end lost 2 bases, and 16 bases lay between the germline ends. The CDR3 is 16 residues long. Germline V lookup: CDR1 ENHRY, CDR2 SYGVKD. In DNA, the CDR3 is TGTGCCATCAGTGAGAGTACGGGACGGAATGCCTACGAGCAGTACTTC. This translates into CAISESTGRNAYEQYF.

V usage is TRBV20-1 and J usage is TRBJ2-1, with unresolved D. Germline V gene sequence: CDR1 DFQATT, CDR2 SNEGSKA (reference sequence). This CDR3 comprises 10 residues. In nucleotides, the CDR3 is TGCAGCCCGGTGGGCAATGAGCAGTTCTTC. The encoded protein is CSPVGNEQFF.

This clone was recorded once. CDR3 bases: TGTGCCAGCAGCTTAAGGAGTGAAGCTTTCTTT. Translated: CASSLRSEAFF. The rearrangement uses TRBV7-2 and TRBJ1-1, with unresolved D. The V and J ends lost 2 bases and 7 bases respectively, with 5 bases between them. In germline, CDR1 is SGHTA, CDR2 FQGNSA. There are 11 residues in the CDR3.

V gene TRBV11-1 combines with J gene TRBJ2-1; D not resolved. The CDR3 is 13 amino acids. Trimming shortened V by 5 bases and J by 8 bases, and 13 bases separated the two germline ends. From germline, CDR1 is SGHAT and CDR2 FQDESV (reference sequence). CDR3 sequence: CASSRAQFYEQFF. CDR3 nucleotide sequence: TGTGCCAGCAGCCGGGCCCAATTCTATGAGCAGTTCTTC.

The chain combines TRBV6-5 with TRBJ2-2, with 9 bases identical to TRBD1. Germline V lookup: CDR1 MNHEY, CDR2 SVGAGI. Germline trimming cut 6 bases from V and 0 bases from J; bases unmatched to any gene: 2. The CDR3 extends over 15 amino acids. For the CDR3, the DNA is TGTGCCAGCAGCCGGGACAGGGCGAACACCGGGGAGCTGTTTTTT. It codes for CASSRDRANTGELFF.

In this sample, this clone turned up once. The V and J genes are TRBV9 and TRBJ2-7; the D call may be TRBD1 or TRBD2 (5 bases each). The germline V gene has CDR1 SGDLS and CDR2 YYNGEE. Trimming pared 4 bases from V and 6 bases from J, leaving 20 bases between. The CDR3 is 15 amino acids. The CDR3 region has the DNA TGTGCCAGCAGCCCAAGGACGAGGGGCTCATCCGAGCAGTACTTC. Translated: CASSPRTRGSSEQYF.

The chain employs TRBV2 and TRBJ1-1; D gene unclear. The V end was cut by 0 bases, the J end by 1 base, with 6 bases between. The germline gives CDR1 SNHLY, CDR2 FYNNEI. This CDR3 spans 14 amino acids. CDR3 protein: CASSEASRNTEAFF. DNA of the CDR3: TGTGCCAGCAGTGAAGCGTCGCGGAACACTGAAGCTTTCTTT. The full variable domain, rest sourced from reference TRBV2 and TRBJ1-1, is EPEVTQTPSHQVTQMGQEVILRCVPISNHLYFYWYRQILGQKVEFLVSFYNNEISEKSEIFDDQFSVERPDGSNFTLKIRSTKLEDSAMYFCASSEASRNTEAFFGQGTRLTVV.

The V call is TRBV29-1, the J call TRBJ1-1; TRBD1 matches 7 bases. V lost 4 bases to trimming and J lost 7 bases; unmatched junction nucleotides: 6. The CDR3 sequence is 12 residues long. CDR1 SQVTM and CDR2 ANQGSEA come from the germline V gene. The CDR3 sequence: CSVARGRDEAFF. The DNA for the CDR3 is TGCAGCGTTGCAAGGGGGCGGGATGAAGCTTTCTTT.

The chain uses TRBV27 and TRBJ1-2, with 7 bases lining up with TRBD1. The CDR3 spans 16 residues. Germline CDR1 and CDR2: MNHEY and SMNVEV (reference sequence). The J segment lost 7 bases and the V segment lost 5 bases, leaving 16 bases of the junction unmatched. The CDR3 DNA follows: TGTGCCAGCAGTCCAACGGACAGGAGGTCAATTCCTGGCTACACCTTC. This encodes CASSPTDRRSIPGYTF.

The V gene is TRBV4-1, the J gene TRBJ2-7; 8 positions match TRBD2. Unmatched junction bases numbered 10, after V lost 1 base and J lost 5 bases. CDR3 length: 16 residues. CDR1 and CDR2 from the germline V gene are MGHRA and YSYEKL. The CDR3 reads CASSQAGGGRPNEQYF. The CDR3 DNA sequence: TGCGCCAGCAGCCAAGCGGGAGGGGGACGGCCTAACGAGCAGTACTTC.